Listed below are T cell receptor beta chains from one sample, sequenced in a study of blood T cell repertoires in COVID-19. Clones were sequenced by immunoSEQ multiplex PCR, and TCRdb holds only the in-frame ones, with some missing. The data hold roughly 32,000 clones, with just over 85% observed a single time. Sequenced sample: peripheral blood. The receptor set was obtained from an elderly woman with active or convalescent COVID-19. Both conserved end residues are part of each CDR3. Fields, in order: D gene, V gene, clone size, J gene, CDR3 DNA, CDR3 protein. D genes are given only for firm matches. Rows may omit the clone size; those that give it use once, few, many or a size class.

d_call: TRBD2
v_call: TRBV9
clone_size: .
j_call: TRBJ2-2
cdr3_nt: TGTGCCAGCAGCGCACGACTAGCGGGAGGTAACACCGGGGAGCTGTTTTTT
cdr3_aa: CASSARLAGGNTGELFF

d_call: TRBD2
v_call: TRBV5-1
clone_size: .
j_call: TRBJ2-5
cdr3_nt: TGCGCCAGCAGCTCGGGACTAGCGGGGTGGGAGACCCAGTACTTC
cdr3_aa: CASSSGLAGWETQYF

d_call: .
v_call: TRBV29-1
clone_size: .
j_call: TRBJ2-5
cdr3_nt: TGCAGCGTTGGCTGGGGCCGGGAGACCCAGTACTTC
cdr3_aa: CSVGWGRETQYF

d_call: .
v_call: TRBV28
clone_size: .
j_call: TRBJ2-1
cdr3_nt: TGTGCCAGCAAACGATCAAGCGGGATGGGGGCATATGAGCAGTTCTTC
cdr3_aa: CASKRSSGMGAYEQFF

d_call: TRBD1
v_call: TRBV27
clone_size: .
j_call: TRBJ1-3
cdr3_nt: TGTGCCAGCAGCCTCGACAGGGGGCGCACCATATATTTT
cdr3_aa: CASSLDRGRTIYF

d_call: .
v_call: TRBV7-9
clone_size: .
j_call: TRBJ1-1
cdr3_nt: TGTGCCAGCAGCTTAGTAGATGAGGAGAGGCCTGAAGCTTTCTTT
cdr3_aa: CASSLVDEERPEAFF

d_call: TRBD1
v_call: TRBV5-1
clone_size: .
j_call: TRBJ1-6
cdr3_nt: TGCGCCAGCAGCTTGGAGGACAGGGGGCAGTCACCCCTCCACTTT
cdr3_aa: CASSLEDRGQSPLHF

d_call: .
v_call: TRBV2
clone_size: .
j_call: TRBJ1-1
cdr3_nt: TGTGCCAGCTCCGTCCTGAACACTGAAGCTTTCTTT
cdr3_aa: CASSVLNTEAFF

d_call: .
v_call: TRBV6-5
clone_size: .
j_call: TRBJ2-7
cdr3_nt: TGTGCCAGCAGCCGGGACATTACCTACGAGCAGTACTTC
cdr3_aa: CASSRDITYEQYF

d_call: TRBD2
v_call: TRBV5-1
clone_size: .
j_call: TRBJ2-1
cdr3_nt: TGCGCCAGCAGCTCTCGGACTAGCGGGAACAATGAGCAGTTCTTC
cdr3_aa: CASSSRTSGNNEQFF

d_call: .
v_call: TRBV29-1
clone_size: .
j_call: TRBJ1-5
cdr3_nt: TGCAGCGTTTGGTCAGGGGGCAATCAGCCCCAGCATTTT
cdr3_aa: CSVWSGGNQPQHF

d_call: .
v_call: TRBV28
clone_size: .
j_call: TRBJ2-5
cdr3_nt: TGTGCCAGCGCCAGGGGGGACGTGGAGACCCAGTACTTC
cdr3_aa: CASARGDVETQYF

d_call: TRBD1
v_call: TRBV5-4
clone_size: once
j_call: TRBJ1-6
cdr3_nt: TGTGCCAGCACTAGGACAGGGGAAAATTCACCCCTCCACTTT
cdr3_aa: CASTRTGENSPLHF

d_call: TRBD1
v_call: TRBV4-1
clone_size: .
j_call: TRBJ1-5
cdr3_nt: TGCGCCAGCAGCGACGAAAACAGGGGGTACTATCAGCCCCAGCATTTT
cdr3_aa: CASSDENRGYYQPQHF

d_call: TRBD1
v_call: TRBV5-1
clone_size: .
j_call: TRBJ1-5
cdr3_nt: TGCGCCAGCAGCCCGGGTGGGACAGGTATTCAGCCCCAGCATTTT
cdr3_aa: CASSPGGTGIQPQHF

d_call: TRBD1
v_call: TRBV12-3/TRBV12-4
clone_size: .
j_call: TRBJ1-1
cdr3_nt: TGTGCCAGCAGTCCCGACAGGGGCGCTGAAGCTTTCTTT
cdr3_aa: CASSPDRGAEAFF

d_call: .
v_call: TRBV18
clone_size: .
j_call: TRBJ2-3
cdr3_nt: TGTGCCAGCTCACCATCGGGGAGAGATACGCAGTATTTT
cdr3_aa: CASSPSGRDTQYF

d_call: TRBD1
v_call: TRBV11-3
clone_size: .
j_call: TRBJ1-1
cdr3_nt: TGTGCCAGCAGCCGTAGGGACAGGGCCTCCCTCTTAAACACTGAAGCTTTCTTT
cdr3_aa: CASSRRDRASLLNTEAFF

d_call: .
v_call: TRBV11-2
clone_size: .
j_call: TRBJ2-1
cdr3_nt: TGTGCCAGCAGCTCGTTCAATGAGCAGTTCTTC
cdr3_aa: CASSSFNEQFF

d_call: .
v_call: TRBV15
clone_size: .
j_call: TRBJ1-2
cdr3_nt: TGTGCCACCAGCAGAGCTACCCCGGACCCATCAGGGGTTAACTATGGCTACACCTTC
cdr3_aa: CATSRATPDPSGVNYGYTF

d_call: .
v_call: TRBV2
clone_size: .
j_call: TRBJ2-2
cdr3_nt: TGTGCCAGCAGTTCTAGTGCGGAGCTGTTTTTT
cdr3_aa: CASSSSAELFF

d_call: TRBD1
v_call: TRBV28
clone_size: .
j_call: TRBJ2-7
cdr3_nt: TGTGCCAGCAGTTCGCCGGGACAGGCAGACTACGAGCAGTACTTC
cdr3_aa: CASSSPGQADYEQYF

d_call: TRBD1
v_call: TRBV4-1
clone_size: few
j_call: TRBJ1-2
cdr3_nt: TGCGCCAGCAGCCATCCGAGGACAGGGGGGGACTATGGCTACACCTTC
cdr3_aa: CASSHPRTGGDYGYTF

d_call: .
v_call: TRBV9
clone_size: .
j_call: TRBJ1-2
cdr3_nt: TGTGCCAGCAGCGTACGCTATGCGGATGCTAACTATGGCTACACCTTC
cdr3_aa: CASSVRYADANYGYTF

d_call: TRBD1
v_call: TRBV2
clone_size: .
j_call: TRBJ1-5
cdr3_nt: TGTGCCAGCAAGCAGACAGGGACGGACAATCAGCCCCAGCATTTT
cdr3_aa: CASKQTGTDNQPQHF

d_call: TRBD2
v_call: TRBV6-2/TRBV6-3
clone_size: few
j_call: TRBJ2-1
cdr3_nt: TGTGCCAGCAGTTACTCCCGAGTAGCGGGGACTCCATCCTACAATGAGCAGTTCTTC
cdr3_aa: CASSYSRVAGTPSYNEQFF

d_call: .
v_call: TRBV19
clone_size: .
j_call: TRBJ1-1
cdr3_nt: TGTGCCAGTAGTCGGGGGTTGGCTGAAGCTTTCTTT
cdr3_aa: CASSRGLAEAFF

d_call: .
v_call: TRBV3-1/TRBV3-2
clone_size: once
j_call: TRBJ1-3
cdr3_nt: TGTGCCAGCAGCCCGTTACAGTCCTCTGGAAACACCATATATTTT
cdr3_aa: CASSPLQSSGNTIYF

d_call: .
v_call: TRBV19
clone_size: .
j_call: TRBJ1-5
cdr3_nt: TGTGCCAGTAGAACCAGGGCGGCAGGGAGCAATCAGCCCCAGCATTTT
cdr3_aa: CASRTRAAGSNQPQHF

d_call: TRBD2
v_call: TRBV5-6
clone_size: .
j_call: TRBJ2-5
cdr3_nt: TGTGCCAGCAGTCCTGGACTAGCGGGAGAGACCCAGTACTTC
cdr3_aa: CASSPGLAGETQYF

d_call: TRBD1
v_call: TRBV11-2
clone_size: .
j_call: TRBJ1-2
cdr3_nt: TGTGCCAGCAGTCTAGACAGGGTATCCTATGGCTACACCTTC
cdr3_aa: CASSLDRVSYGYTF

d_call: TRBD1
v_call: TRBV5-6
clone_size: .
j_call: TRBJ1-1
cdr3_nt: TGTGCCAGCAGCGGGGACAGGGGGAAAGCTTTCTTT
cdr3_aa: CASSGDRGKAFF

d_call: .
v_call: TRBV4-3
clone_size: .
j_call: TRBJ1-4
cdr3_nt: TGCGCCAGCAGCCAAGTAACAGGTCTTAATGAAAAACTGTTTTTT
cdr3_aa: CASSQVTGLNEKLFF

d_call: .
v_call: TRBV6-2/TRBV6-3
clone_size: .
j_call: TRBJ1-6
cdr3_nt: TGTGCCAGCAGTGATCCAGGCACCCCTCGGCGCAATTCACCCCTCCACTTT
cdr3_aa: CASSDPGTPRRNSPLHF

d_call: .
v_call: TRBV28
clone_size: .
j_call: TRBJ1-2
cdr3_nt: TGTGCCAGCAGTTTAGGGGGCGCGCGTTATGGCTACACCTTC
cdr3_aa: CASSLGGARYGYTF

d_call: TRBD1
v_call: TRBV6-5
clone_size: .
j_call: TRBJ2-7
cdr3_nt: TGTGCCAGCAGCCACACCTCCGGGACAGGGCGGGAGCAGTACTTC
cdr3_aa: CASSHTSGTGREQYF

d_call: .
v_call: TRBV3-1/TRBV3-2
clone_size: once
j_call: TRBJ1-6
cdr3_nt: TGTGCCAGCAGCCAAGGAGGGGGTGGTTCACCCCTCCACTTT
cdr3_aa: CASSQGGGGSPLHF

d_call: TRBD1
v_call: TRBV5-5
clone_size: .
j_call: TRBJ1-4
cdr3_nt: TGTGCCAGCAGCTCCCGGGACAGACTGGATGAAAAACTGTTTTTT
cdr3_aa: CASSSRDRLDEKLFF

d_call: TRBD1
v_call: TRBV7-9
clone_size: .
j_call: TRBJ1-6
cdr3_nt: TGTGCCAGCAGCCCCCGACAGGGGAGAACCCTCCACTTT
cdr3_aa: CASSPRQGRTLHF

d_call: .
v_call: TRBV15
clone_size: .
j_call: TRBJ1-4
cdr3_nt: TGTGCCACCAGCAAACGGGGAGTTAATGAAAAACTGTTTTTT
cdr3_aa: CATSKRGVNEKLFF

d_call: TRBD2
v_call: TRBV2
clone_size: .
j_call: TRBJ2-1
cdr3_nt: TGTGCCAGCAGCCTAGCGGGGGGGCCGTTGAATGAGCAGTTCTTC
cdr3_aa: CASSLAGGPLNEQFF

d_call: .
v_call: TRBV29-1
clone_size: once
j_call: TRBJ1-3
cdr3_nt: TGCAGCGCGAGGGGGGGAAACACCATATATTTT
cdr3_aa: CSARGGNTIYF